This paragraph reports one T cell receptor beta chain. The data stem from a study of blood T cell repertoires in COVID-19. V gave up 8 bases and J gave up 1 base, with 8 bases separating them. Germline lookup yields CDR1 MNHEY and CDR2 SVGAGI. The CDR3 covers 12 residues. TCRdb's table, derived via immunoSEQ multiplex PCR, lists solely in-frame clones and lacks some. The sample has 250,000 to 400,000 clones; approximately 89% are singletons. The age range of participants was 18 to 89 years, with residence in about 25 US areas. V and J are TRBV6-5 and TRBJ1-1; no clear D gene. The material sequenced was PBMCs or T cells enriched from blood (not recorded which). This clonotype was sampled from a woman in her thirties who had recovered from COVID-19. The DNA of the CDR3 is TGTGCCAGCTCGAGAAGGAACACTGAAGCTTTCTTT. Its protein is CASSRRNTEAFF.